The 15 T cell receptor beta chains presented below share a single source sample, sequenced in a study of T-cell memory formation after mild COVID-19. TCRdb used MiXCR to reprocess the 5' RACE reads, holding one entry per CDR3 protein. The sample records approximately 150,000 distinct CDR3 sequences, about 5.7% being singletons. Sequenced: PBMCs or a T cell subset sorted from them (not recorded which). Receptors originate from an adult woman who had mild COVID-19 (a few samples of this study predate the infection). Cell type and time point are not known.

Ten or more counts support this clonotype. The CDR3: CASSQTGTVNTEAFF. CDR3 in DNA: TGCGCCAGCAGCCAGACCGGGACGGTGAACACTGAAGCTTTCTTT. The rearrangement links TRBV4-1 to TRBJ1-1, with D maybe TRBD1 (5 bases). Germline assignment: CDR1 MGHRA and CDR2 YSYEKL. V dropped 3 bases and J dropped 0 bases, with 11 bases sitting between them. The length of the CDR3 is 15 residues.

In its sample, this clonotype was seen many times. The chain has TRBV6-5 and TRBJ2-1; 10 bases map to TRBD2. From germline, CDR1 is MNHEY and CDR2 SVGAGI. CDR3 size: 19 residues. V shed 0 bases and J 6 bases; nucleotides not matched to a gene: 14. CDR3 protein: CASSYSIYTSGTLLNEQFF. The DNA of the CDR3 is TGTGCCAGCAGTTACTCGATTTACACTAGCGGGACTCTACTCAATGAGCAGTTCTTC.

The sample holds a few counts of this clonotype. V is TRBV5-1 and J is TRBJ2-5; tentatively, D is TRBD1 (6 bases). Deletions cut 0 bases from V and 4 bases from J, with 13 bases between. The V gene's germline CDR1 is SGHRS and CDR2 YFSETQ. CDR3 length: 15 amino acids. CDR3 nucleotides: TGCGCCAGCAGCTTGGGCACAGGGCGCGGAGAGACCCAGTACTTC. It specifies CASSLGTGRGETQYF.

This clonotype was recorded at least ten times. This chain uses TRBV12-3 or TRBV12-4 with TRBJ2-5, with a tentative D call TRBD2 (6 bases). V was clipped by 3 bases and J by 5 bases, with 10 bases between them. This CDR3 is 13 amino acids long. CDR3 sequence: CASSFGGEETQYF. In DNA form, the CDR3 reads TGTGCCAGCAGTTTCGGGGGAGAGGAGACCCAGTACTTC.

The CDR3 protein is CASSVRGGKGNEQFF. CDR3 coding DNA: TGTGCCAGCAGCGTCCGGGGGGGGAAAGGCAATGAGCAGTTCTTC. The chain employs TRBV9 and TRBJ2-1, with 8 positions matching TRBD2. This CDR3 has 15 amino acids. Germline loops: CDR1 SGDLS, CDR2 YYNGEE. Trimming cost V 2 bases and J 6 bases; bases outside gene matches: 7.

The chain carries TRBV11-1 and TRBJ2-1; maybe TRBD2 (6 bases). V was pared by 0 bases and J by 10 bases, with 13 bases between. CDR1 SGHAT and CDR2 FQDESV come from the germline V gene (reference sequence). The CDR3 length is 14 residues. The CDR3 coding sequence is TGTGCCAGCAGCTTAGCGGGGGGACTTCGGGAGCAGTTCTTC. It translates to CASSLAGGLREQFF.

This clonotype was observed a few times. J is TRBJ2-7 and V is TRBV20-1; TRBD1 might be the D (6 bases). Germline CDR1 is DFQATT and CDR2 is SNEGSKA (reference sequence). The CDR3 spans 10 residues. V lost 5 bases and J 5 bases, leaving 7 bases between the germline ends. DNA of the CDR3: TGCAGTGCTTCAGGGGACGAGCAGTACTTC. This codes for CSASGDEQYF.

In its sample, this clonotype was seen many times. The chain recombines TRBV24-1 with TRBJ2-3; the match to TRBD1 covers 9 bases. Germline lookup yields CDR1 KGHDR and CDR2 SFDVKD. V was clipped by 3 bases and J by 6 bases; unmatched bases: 6. The CDR3 spans 15 residues. As DNA, the CDR3 is TGTGCCACCAGTGATGCCGGGACAGGGTGGGATACGCAGTATTTT. This gives the protein CATSDAGTGWDTQYF.

The table lists this clonotype with a few counts. The V gene is TRBV12-3 or TRBV12-4, the J gene TRBJ1-6; D might be TRBD1 (5 bases). The CDR3 runs to 13 residues. V lost 6 bases, J lost 8 bases, and 11 bases lay in between. In DNA form, the CDR3 reads TGTGCCAGCAGGCAGGGAATGGATTCACCCCTCCACTTT. This translates into CASRQGMDSPLHF.

This clonotype was detected only a few times. This chain uses TRBV6-2 or TRBV6-3 with TRBJ2-3; the D is unclear. Germline V gene sequence: CDR1 MNHEY, CDR2 SVGEGT. V was trimmed by 9 bases and J by 1 base, leaving 2 bases between them. This CDR3 contains 10 residues. This CDR3 is CARGTDTQYF. CDR3 in DNA: TGTGCCAGAGGCACAGATACGCAGTATTTT.

This clonotype was observed a few times. J is TRBJ1-5 and V is TRBV7-2; 10 nucleotides align to TRBD1. Germline CDR1 SGHTA, CDR2 FQGNSA. Germline trimming cut 1 base from V and 6 bases from J; bases unmatched to any gene: 0. The CDR3 consists of 14 residues. DNA for the CDR3: TGTGCCAGCAGCTTAGGACAGGGGGCTCAGCCCCAGCATTTT. Its translation is CASSLGQGAQPQHF.

V gene TRBV6-6 combines with J gene TRBJ2-3; 9 bases agree with TRBD2. The CDR3 has 18 amino acids. J lost 2 bases, V lost 2 bases, and 11 bases had no gene match. Per the germline V gene, CDR1 is MNHNY and CDR2 is SVGAGI (reference sequence). CDR3 in DNA: TGTGCCAGCAGTTACCCTTCAGATAGCGGGGGCTTCACAGATACGCAGTATTTT. The encoded protein is CASSYPSDSGGFTDTQYF.

The chain links TRBV3-1 to TRBJ2-1; D possibly matches TRBD1 or TRBD2 (5 bases each). The length of the CDR3 is 16 residues. The germline V gene encodes CDR1 LGHDT and CDR2 YNNKEL (reference sequence). Trimming removed 4 bases at V and 7 bases at J, with 20 bases between. The CDR3 DNA reads as TGTGCCAGCAGCCGACTGGGGCTAGCAGGCAGAAATGAGCAGTTCTTC. Its protein is CASSRLGLAGRNEQFF.

This clonotype came up many times. The V and J genes are TRBV12-1 and TRBJ2-1; TRBD2 is the table's D call and was not checked against the DNA. TRBV12-1 is recorded as a pseudogene. The CDR3 covers 17 residues. The CDR3 DNA reads as TGTGCCAGCAGCTTCACACTAGCGGGGCTCTCCTACAATGAGCAGTTCTTC. It yields the protein CASSFTLAGLSYNEQFF.

This clonotype was detected ten times or more. The CDR3 DNA sequence: TGTGCCAGCAGCCAAGATTTTGGCGGGGGGTTTCAGACAGATACGCAGTATTTT. Its protein product is CASSQDFGGGFQTDTQYF. The chain carries TRBV4-2 and TRBJ2-3, with 8 nucleotides matching TRBD2. CDR3 length: 18 amino acids. The ends lost 0 bases at V and 3 bases at J; junction bases unmatched: 11. Per germline, CDR1 LGHNA and CDR2 YNFKEQ.